This is a list of T cell receptor beta chains from one sample in a study of T cells after yellow fever vaccination. TCRdb reanalysed the 5' RACE reads using MiXCR and keeps one entry per CDR3 protein. This table holds 250,000 to 400,000 distinct CDR3 sequences, over 3.5% found once. The sample was PBMCs, taken 15 days after the yellow fever booster vaccination. These receptors all come from a man younger than 35 who received the YFV17D yellow fever vaccine. Both conserved end residues are part of each CDR3. D genes are given only for firm matches. Rows give clone size only sometimes, using once, few, many, or a class for an expanded clone.

clone size	J gene	D gene	V gene	CDR3 DNA	CDR3 protein
many	TRBJ1-3	.	TRBV6-5	TGTGCCAGCAGTTACGACGTGCGGGGCCTCTCTGGAAACACCATATATTTT	CASSYDVRGLSGNTIYF
many	TRBJ1-1	.	TRBV27	TGTGCCAGCAACCTAGGGGTGAACACTGAAGCTTTCTTT	CASNLGVNTEAFF
few	TRBJ2-2	.	TRBV3-1	TGTGCCAGCAGCCAAGTAAAGAGCGGGGAGCTGTTTTTT	CASSQVKSGELFF
few	TRBJ1-2	.	TRBV25-1	TGTGCCAGCAGTGAAGGTCATTCCTACACCTTC	CASSEGHSYTF
many	TRBJ2-3	.	TRBV12-3/TRBV12-4	TGTGCCAGCAGTTTACAGGGACTGCAGGGGAGTACGCAGTATTTT	CASSLQGLQGSTQYF
few	TRBJ2-5	TRBD2	TRBV12-3/TRBV12-4	TGTGCCAGCAGCCGCGGCGGGGGGTTAGAGACCCAGTACTTC	CASSRGGGLETQYF
few	TRBJ1-6	TRBD1	TRBV19	TGTGCCAGTAGTATATCGACAGGGAATTCACCCCTCCACTTT	CASSISTGNSPLHF
many	TRBJ1-3	.	TRBV27	TGTGCCAGCAGAAACAACAGGGATGGAAACACCATATATTTT	CASRNNRDGNTIYF
.	TRBJ2-7	.	TRBV11-3	TGTGCCAGCAGCCCTCCGGAGCGGCGGCACGAGCAGTACTTC	CASSPPERRHEQYF
many	TRBJ1-3	.	TRBV9	TGTGCCAGCAGCGTACAATACTCTGGAAACACCATATATTTT	CASSVQYSGNTIYF
many	TRBJ2-7	.	TRBV5-4	TGTGCCAGCAGCTTGGGACACGACGAGCAGTACTTC	CASSLGHDEQYF
many	TRBJ1-2	TRBD1	TRBV6-6	TGTGCCAGCAGTTACTGGTCTGGGGGGACAGCGAACTATGGCTACACCTTC	CASSYWSGGTANYGYTF
many	TRBJ2-3	TRBD1	TRBV12-3/TRBV12-4	TGTGCCAGCAGTCAGGCCGGGACAGGGCGCACAGATACGCAGTATTTT	CASSQAGTGRTDTQYF
many	TRBJ1-1	.	TRBV7-6	TGTGCCAGCAGCTTCAGGCAGGATGGCACTGAAGCTTTCTTT	CASSFRQDGTEAFF
many	TRBJ2-7	TRBD1	TRBV11-2	TGTGCCAGCAGCTACCAAAGGGGGCATTGGGGCTACGAGCAGTACTTC	CASSYQRGHWGYEQYF
many	TRBJ1-1	.	TRBV20-1	TGCAGTGCTAGAGATGGTACAGTCACTGAAGCTTTCTTT	CSARDGTVTEAFF
.	TRBJ2-6	.	TRBV5-1	TGCGCCAGCAGCTCCTCACAGATCTCTGGGGCCAACGTCCTGACTTTC	CASSSSQISGANVLTF
.	TRBJ1-5	.	TRBV7-9	TGTGCCAGCAGCTTAACGGGTTACCAGCCCCAGCATTTT	CASSLTGYQPQHF
few	TRBJ2-1	.	TRBV19	TGTGCCAGTAGTTGGTTGGTCTCCGCGGCCAATGAGCAGTTCTTC	CASSWLVSAANEQFF
few	TRBJ1-2	.	TRBV30	TGTGCCTGGAGTTCAGGGTATCGGTCTGGCTACACCTTC	CAWSSGYRSGYTF
many	TRBJ1-4	TRBD1	TRBV4-3	TGCGCCAGCAGCCTACTCCGGACAGGGGAAGAAAAACTGTTTTTT	CASSLLRTGEEKLFF
few	TRBJ1-5	.	TRBV7-2	TGTGCCAGCAGCTTAGAGATTACTCAGCCCCAGCATTTT	CASSLEITQPQHF
.	TRBJ2-5	TRBD2	TRBV14	TGTGCCAGCAGCCAGCAGGACAGCGGGAGGGGAGAGACCCAGTACTTC	CASSQQDSGRGETQYF
many	TRBJ2-1	TRBD1	TRBV12-3/TRBV12-4	TGTGCCAGCACTCCCAGGGGTGGGACAGCCTTTAGTGAGCAGTTCTTC	CASTPRGGTAFSEQFF
few	TRBJ2-1	.	TRBV7-6	TGTGCCAGCAGCAAACAGGGCAACCACAATGAGCAGTTCTTC	CASSKQGNHNEQFF
.	TRBJ1-1	TRBD1	TRBV7-2	TGTGCCAGCAGCAAACAGGGGGCCGGGACTGAAGCTTTCTTT	CASSKQGAGTEAFF
many	TRBJ2-1	TRBD2	TRBV4-3	TGCGCCAGCAGCCAAAACATCGGGGGAGGACCGGGACTAGCGGGTAATGAGCAGTTCTTC	CASSQNIGGGPGLAGNEQFF
many	TRBJ2-6	.	TRBV6-5	TGTGCCAGCAGCACAGGAAGGAGGTCTGGGGCCAACGTCCTGACTTTC	CASSTGRRSGANVLTF
many	TRBJ2-1	TRBD2	TRBV27	TGTGCCAGCAGGGATTGGCGGGGGGTCTACAATGAGCAGTTCTTC	CASRDWRGVYNEQFF
few	TRBJ2-5	.	TRBV29-1	TGCAGCGTTACCCCGGCAGATTACCAAGAGACCCAGTACTTC	CSVTPADYQETQYF
.	TRBJ1-5	.	TRBV28	TGTGCCAGCAGTTTAGTTAGAAGTGGGGGAGGCAGTCAGCCCCAGCATTTT	CASSLVRSGGGSQPQHF
many	TRBJ1-2	.	TRBV11-2	TGTGCCAGCAGCTCTTTGCTAGGGGGGTATGGCTACACCTTC	CASSSLLGGYGYTF
many	TRBJ2-1	TRBD2	TRBV27	TGTGCCAGCAGGATCCTAGCGGGGGGCCCAATTGAGCAGTTCTTC	CASRILAGGPIEQFF
many	TRBJ1-2	.	TRBV30	TGTGCCTGGAGTGTACTAGGGGGCTACACCTTC	CAWSVLGGYTF
many	TRBJ1-3	.	TRBV6-1	TGTGCCAGCAGTCGCCAGGAGGTCGCGTCCGGAAACACCATATATTTT	CASSRQEVASGNTIYF
many	TRBJ2-2	TRBD1	TRBV12-3/TRBV12-4	TGTGCCAGCAGTCCGGGACAGGGGATAGGAACCGGGGAGCTGTTTTTT	CASSPGQGIGTGELFF
many	TRBJ2-5	TRBD1	TRBV11-2	TGTGCCAGCAGTCCTACCTCGGGACAGGAGGGAGGGACCCAGTACTTC	CASSPTSGQEGGTQYF
many	TRBJ2-1	TRBD2	TRBV4-1	TGCGCCAGCAGCTCTCACCCCCCGGGACTAGCGGGGGGGTTGGATAATGAGCAGTTCTTC	CASSSHPPGLAGGLDNEQFF
many	TRBJ2-1	.	TRBV5-1	TGCGCCAGCAGCTTATTCGGGGGAGGAGGCTATGAGCAGTTCTTC	CASSLFGGGGYEQFF
many	TRBJ1-3	TRBD1	TRBV5-1	TGCGCCAGCAGCCGGGGTCCAGGGGACAGCCGAAACACCATATATTTT	CASSRGPGDSRNTIYF
many	TRBJ2-2	.	TRBV4-3	TGCGCCAGCAGCCAGGGCGCTAGGGGGGGGACGAGCACCGGGGAGCTGTTTTTT	CASSQGARGGTSTGELFF
few	TRBJ1-2	TRBD1	TRBV18	TGTGCCAGCTTTGGACAGGGTTATGGCTACACCTTC	CASFGQGYGYTF
.	TRBJ2-1	TRBD1	TRBV19	TGTGCCAGCACGGACAGGGGACCCAATGAGCAGTTCTTC	CASTDRGPNEQFF
many	TRBJ2-2	.	TRBV7-7	TGTGCTAGCAGCTTGAGGACAGCGAACACCGGGGAGCTGTTTTTT	CASSLRTANTGELFF
.	TRBJ2-1	.	TRBV7-9	TGTGCCAGCAGCTTAGCGGGGTCTCAGCCGGATGAGCAGTTCTTC	CASSLAGSQPDEQFF
many	TRBJ1-1	.	TRBV5-1	TGCGCCAGCAGCTTCCGGGGGCAGGCTTTCTTT	CASSFRGQAFF
many	TRBJ2-5	.	TRBV6-6	TGTGCCAGCAGTTACTCACGGTCGGGAGAGACCCAGTACTTC	CASSYSRSGETQYF
few	TRBJ1-2	.	TRBV30	TGTGCCTGGAATATGTGGACCTATGGCTACACCTTC	CAWNMWTYGYTF
many	TRBJ1-5	.	TRBV6-6	TGTGCCAGCAGTCACCGGGCAGCTCTCCCGAATCAGCCCCAGCATTTT	CASSHRAALPNQPQHF
.	TRBJ1-1	TRBD1	TRBV10-2	TGCGCCAGCAGGAGACAGGGAAAGAACACTGAAGCTTTCTTT	CASRRQGKNTEAFF
many	TRBJ2-3	.	TRBV20-1	TGCAGTGCTATATCGGGCCGGGGACCCACCCAGGATACGCAGTATTTT	CSAISGRGPTQDTQYF
many	TRBJ2-1	.	TRBV4-2	TGTGCCAGCAGCCCCACCTCTGGGGGGAGGCCGAATGAGCAGTTCTTC	CASSPTSGGRPNEQFF